These 12 T cell receptor beta chains share one sample of origin, sequenced in a study of T cell repertoires in cytomegalovirus infection. Their target antigens are unknown. TCRdb reprocessed the reads with MiXCR, giving one entry per CDR3 protein. Of some 920,000 distinct CDR3 sequences in the sample, around 30% were seen once. Material: cultured CD8+ T cells from PBMCs, obtained from culture after CMV antigen stimulation. The receptors stem from a human donor in good health (CMV status not recorded). Some clones in this sample may be carry-over from other donors' samples.

The chain is built from TRBV6-2 or TRBV6-3 and TRBJ1-1, with D hard to call. Trimming pared 8 bases from V and 2 bases from J, leaving 12 bases between. Germline CDR1 reads MNHEY; CDR2 reads SVGEGT. The CDR3 spans 13 residues. The CDR3 sequence: CASGWTANTEAFF. The CDR3 DNA follows: TGTGCCAGCGGCTGGACGGCAAACACTGAAGCTTTCTTT.

Here the CDR3 DNA reads TGTGCCAGCAGCTTAGACGACAGGGACAATCAGCCCCAGCATTTT. It codes for CASSLDDRDNQPQHF. This chain connects TRBV7-6 to TRBJ1-5; 7 bases match TRBD1. CDR3 length equals 15 residues. Germline lookup yields CDR1 SGHVS and CDR2 FNYEAQ. V shed 1 base and J 3 bases; nucleotides not matched to a gene: 3.

With respect to this clonotype: At one boundary the junction diverges from the germline segment, which might be a read error. The gene calls are TRBV6-2 or TRBV6-3 and TRBJ2-1; 8 nucleotides line up with TRBD1. CDR3 length: 14 amino acids. CDR1 MNHEY and CDR2 SVGEGT come from the germline V gene. CDR3 sequence: CANSYEDRVDEQFF. DNA for the CDR3: TGTGCCAACAGTTACGAGGACAGGGTCGATGAGCAGTTCTTC.

This clonotype appeared a few times. The genes are TRBV7-2 and TRBJ1-2; D is possibly TRBD1 (5 bases). Trimming removed 6 bases from V and 3 bases from J, with 14 bases in between. The CDR3 loop spans 14 amino acids. The V gene's germline CDR1 is SGHTA and CDR2 FQGNSA. Here the CDR3 reads CASSPNGADYGYTF. DNA of the CDR3: TGTGCCAGCAGTCCCAACGGGGCGGACTATGGCTACACCTTC.

In regard to this clonotype: The junction departs from the called germline gene at one end, perhaps through a read error. The chain employs TRBV27 and TRBJ2-1, with TRBD1 identical over 7 bases. Per the germline V gene, CDR1 is MNHEY and CDR2 is SMNVEV (reference sequence). The CDR3 covers 14 residues. CDR3 DNA: TGTGCCAGCAGTTTATCTCAGGGGGAAGATGAGCAGTCCTTC. It codes for CASSLSQGEDEQSF.

This clonotype was found many times. This chain joins TRBV6-2 or TRBV6-3 and TRBJ2-7; D not resolved. The CDR3 covers 15 residues. Looked up from germline, CDR1 is MNHEY and CDR2 is SVGEGT. V was pared by 0 bases and J by 0 bases, with 9 bases between. In DNA, the CDR3 is TGTGCCAGCAGTTACTCCCGGACCAACTCCTACGAGCAGTACGTC. Translation: CASSYSRTNSYEQYV.

The chain combines TRBV5-6 with TRBJ2-7; D uncertain. Germline V gene sequence: CDR1 SGHDT, CDR2 YYEEEE. Trimming removed 0 bases at V and 2 bases at J, with 21 bases between. This CDR3 is 18 amino acids long. The CDR3 DNA reads TGTGCCAGCAGCTTGGAACAATCTGTACCTGGTTGGACCTACGAGCAGTACGTC. Protein sequence: CASSLEQSVPGWTYEQYV.

The CDR3 DNA is TGTGCCAGCAGCTTACAAGGGCTCCAAGCCCGGGGTGAAAAACTGTTTTTT. Translated, it gives CASSLQGLQARGEKLFF. The chain employs TRBV7-4 and TRBJ1-4; D unclear. V lost 2 bases and J 7 bases, leaving 20 bases between the germline ends. The germline CDR1 and CDR2 sequences are SGHVT and SQSDAQ. CDR3 length equals 17 residues.

This clonotype appeared a few times. The V and J genes are TRBV6-2 or TRBV6-3 and TRBJ2-1; D remains unclear. CDR1 and CDR2 from the germline V gene are MNHEY and SVGEGT. This CDR3 is 14 amino acids long. V lost 0 bases and J 5 bases, leaving 8 bases between the germline ends. The CDR3 region has the DNA TGTGCCAGCAGTTACTCAGGAAGCCACAATGAGCAGTTCTTC. It translates to CASSYSGSHNEQFF.

The chain couples TRBV12-3 or TRBV12-4 to TRBJ2-5; D not resolved. This CDR3 has 14 residues. The V end lost 6 bases, the J end lost 2 bases, and 13 bases lay between the germline ends. CDR3 sequence (DNA): TGTGCCAGCAGCAATTCCCAAGAACAAGAGACCCAGTACTTC. Protein product: CASSNSQEQETQYF.

This clonotype showed up just a few times. This rearrangement joins TRBV4-3 to TRBJ2-1, with 7 bases matching TRBD2. The CDR3 consists of 16 residues. CDR1 and CDR2 (germline): LGHNA, YSLEER. J was trimmed by 7 bases and V by 2 bases; bases with no gene match: 11. DNA for the CDR3: TGCGCCAGCAGCCAAAGCCTCGCGGGGGTTAAAAATGAGCAGTTCTTC. This gives the protein CASSQSLAGVKNEQFF.

This clonotype was observed a handful of times. The rearrangement uses TRBV12-3 or TRBV12-4 and TRBJ1-5, with TRBD1 identical over 8 bases. V lost 3 bases, J lost 9 bases, and 7 bases stayed unmatched. The CDR3 has 14 residues. The CDR3 region is CASSFGQGFGPQHF. The CDR3 coding sequence is TGTGCCAGCAGTTTTGGACAGGGTTTTGGGCCCCAGCATTTT.